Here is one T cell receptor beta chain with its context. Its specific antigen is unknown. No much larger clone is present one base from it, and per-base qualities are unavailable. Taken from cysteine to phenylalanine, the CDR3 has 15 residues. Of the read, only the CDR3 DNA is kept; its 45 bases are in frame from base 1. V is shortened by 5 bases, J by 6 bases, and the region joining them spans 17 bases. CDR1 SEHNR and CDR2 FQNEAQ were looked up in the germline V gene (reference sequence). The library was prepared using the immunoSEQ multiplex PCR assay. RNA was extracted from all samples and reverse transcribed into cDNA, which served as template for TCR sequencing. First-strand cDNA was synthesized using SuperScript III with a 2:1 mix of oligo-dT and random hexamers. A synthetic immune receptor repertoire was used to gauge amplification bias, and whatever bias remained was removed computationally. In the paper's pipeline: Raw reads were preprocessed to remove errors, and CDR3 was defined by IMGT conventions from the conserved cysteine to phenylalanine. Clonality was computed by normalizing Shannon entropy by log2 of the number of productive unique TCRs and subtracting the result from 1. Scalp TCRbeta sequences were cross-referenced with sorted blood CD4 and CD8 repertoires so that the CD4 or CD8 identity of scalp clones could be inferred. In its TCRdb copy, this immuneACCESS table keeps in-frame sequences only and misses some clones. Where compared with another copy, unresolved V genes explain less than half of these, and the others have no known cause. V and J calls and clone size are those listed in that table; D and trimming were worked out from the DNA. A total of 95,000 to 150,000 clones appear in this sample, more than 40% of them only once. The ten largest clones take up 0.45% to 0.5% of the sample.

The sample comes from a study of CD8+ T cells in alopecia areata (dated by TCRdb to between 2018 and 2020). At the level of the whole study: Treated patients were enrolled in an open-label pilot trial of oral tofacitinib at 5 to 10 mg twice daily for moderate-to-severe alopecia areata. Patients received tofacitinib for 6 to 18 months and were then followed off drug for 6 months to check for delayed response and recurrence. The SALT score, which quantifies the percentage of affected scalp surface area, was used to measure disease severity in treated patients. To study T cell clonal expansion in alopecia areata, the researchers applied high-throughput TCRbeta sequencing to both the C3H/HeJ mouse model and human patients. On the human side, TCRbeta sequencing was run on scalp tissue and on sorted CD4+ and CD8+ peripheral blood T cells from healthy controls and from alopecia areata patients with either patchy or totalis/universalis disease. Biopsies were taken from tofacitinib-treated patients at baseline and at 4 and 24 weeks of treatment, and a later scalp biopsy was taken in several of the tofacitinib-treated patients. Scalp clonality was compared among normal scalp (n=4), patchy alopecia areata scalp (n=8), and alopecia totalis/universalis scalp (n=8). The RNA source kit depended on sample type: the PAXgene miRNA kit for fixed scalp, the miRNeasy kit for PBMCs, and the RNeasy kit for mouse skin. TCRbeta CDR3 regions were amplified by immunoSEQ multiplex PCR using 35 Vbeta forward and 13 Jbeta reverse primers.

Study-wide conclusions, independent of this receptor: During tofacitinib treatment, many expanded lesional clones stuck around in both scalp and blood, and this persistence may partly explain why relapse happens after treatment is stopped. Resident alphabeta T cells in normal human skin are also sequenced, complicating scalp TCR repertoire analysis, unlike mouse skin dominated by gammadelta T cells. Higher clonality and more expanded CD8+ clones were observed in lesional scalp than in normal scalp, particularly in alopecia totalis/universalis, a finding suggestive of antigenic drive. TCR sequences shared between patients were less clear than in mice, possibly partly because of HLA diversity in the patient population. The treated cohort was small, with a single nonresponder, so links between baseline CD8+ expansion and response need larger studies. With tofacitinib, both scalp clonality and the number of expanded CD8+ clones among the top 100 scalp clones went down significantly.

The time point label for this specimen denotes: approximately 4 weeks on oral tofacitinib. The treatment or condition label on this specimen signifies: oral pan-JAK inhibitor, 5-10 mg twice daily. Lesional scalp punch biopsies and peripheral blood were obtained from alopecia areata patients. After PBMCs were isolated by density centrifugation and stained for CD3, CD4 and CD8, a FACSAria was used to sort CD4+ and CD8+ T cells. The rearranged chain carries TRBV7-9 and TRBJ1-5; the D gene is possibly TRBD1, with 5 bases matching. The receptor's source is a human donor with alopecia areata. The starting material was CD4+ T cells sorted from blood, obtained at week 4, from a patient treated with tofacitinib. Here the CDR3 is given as CASSPDGGQGQPQHF. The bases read TGTGCCAGCAGCCCGGACGGGGGTCAGGGTCAGCCCCAGCATTTT.